Below are 11 T cell receptor beta chains sequenced from a single sample in a study of T cells in Graves' hyperthyroidism and ophthalmopathy. TCR beta CDR3 regions were amplified from RNA. The HTBI primer set drove a first-round RT-PCR of the TCR CDR3. TCRdb used MiXCR to reprocess the multiplex PCR reads, holding one entry per CDR3 protein. The sample consists of a few hundred thousand distinct CDR3 sequences, about 20% of them appearing once. The sequenced sample consisted of blood. Receptors were obtained from a woman in her sixties or seventies with Graves' ophthalmopathy.

The chain is built from TRBV28 and TRBJ2-7; tentative D call: TRBD1 (5 bases). V shed 2 bases and J shed 3 bases, with 8 bases lying between them. The CDR3 covers 13 residues. Germline V lookup: CDR1 MDHEN, CDR2 SYDVKM. The CDR3 nucleotides are TGTGCCAGCAGTTTAAAGGGGTGCTACGAGCAGTACTTC. Its translation: CASSLKGCYEQYF.

This clonotype has more than one count but fewer than ten. The J gene is TRBJ2-7, the V gene TRBV11-2; a possible D gene is TRBD1 (5 bases). The germline CDR1 and CDR2 sequences are SGHAT and FQNNGV. The CDR3 runs 14 residues. Trimming shortened V by 5 bases and J by 4 bases, and 15 bases separated the two germline ends. DNA for the CDR3: TGTGCCAGCAGCCTAGTAGGGGAAAAGTACGAGCAGTACTTC. Translated: CASSLVGEKYEQYF.

The V and J genes are TRBV11-2 and TRBJ1-2; 10 positions agree with TRBD1. CDR1 is SGHAT and CDR2 is FQNNGV in the germline V gene. Unmatched junction bases numbered 8, after V lost 2 bases and J lost 8 bases. The CDR3 runs to 15 residues. This CDR3 reads CASSLSGTGVTGYTF. The CDR3 DNA sequence: TGTGCCAGCAGCTTATCCGGGACAGGGGTAACGGGCTACACCTTC.

This clonotype turned up a few times. V gene TRBV7-2 combines with J gene TRBJ2-3; D is uncertain. Germline CDR1 is SGHTA and CDR2 is FQGNSA. This CDR3 region has 15 residues. Deletions cut 2 bases from V and 3 bases from J, with 12 bases between. The CDR3 sequence is CASSLFSTSTDTQYF. The CDR3 DNA reads TGTGCCAGCAGCTTATTTTCCACCAGTACAGATACGCAGTATTTT.

This clonotype was detected only a few times. V is TRBV7-3 and J is TRBJ2-1; D possibly corresponds to TRBD2 (5 bases). CDR3 length equals 14 residues. V lost 5 bases, J lost 5 bases, and 13 bases lay in between. Germline CDR1 reads SGHTA; CDR2 reads FQGTGA. The CDR3 coding sequence is TGTGCCAGCAGCCTTTCCGGGATTCACAATGAGCAGTTCTTC. It translates to CASSLSGIHNEQFF.

The CDR3 sequence: CAWSGGGINQPQHF. The CDR3 nucleotides read TGTGCCTGGAGTGGAGGAGGTATAAATCAGCCCCAGCATTTT. The rearrangement links TRBV30 to TRBJ1-5; the D is unclear. Germline CDR1 and CDR2: GTSNPN and SVGIG (reference sequence). CDR3 length: 14 residues. V was clipped by 1 base and J by 4 bases, with 11 bases between them.

There are a few counts of this clonotype. The chain employs TRBV9 and TRBJ1-5; 9 positions agree with TRBD1. Losses at the gene ends were 0 bases for V and 7 bases for J; bases not matched to a gene: 5. CDR3 length: 15 residues. The V gene's germline CDR1 is SGDLS and CDR2 YYNGEE. The CDR3 sequence is CASSVDGQGTQPQHF. The CDR3 DNA sequence: TGTGCCAGCAGCGTAGATGGACAGGGGACGCAGCCCCAGCATTTT.

V and J are TRBV6-2 or TRBV6-3 and TRBJ1-1; D unresolved. Trimming stripped 1 base from V and 1 base from J, with 10 bases between. The length of the CDR3 is 15 residues. Germline V gene data show CDR1 as MNHEY and CDR2 as SVGEGT. CDR3 sequence (DNA): TGTGCCAGCAGTTACTTGAGCGGAGGGAACACTGAAGCTTTCTTT. It translates to CASSYLSGGNTEAFF.

The chain has TRBV5-1 and TRBJ2-1; possible D gene TRBD2, 5 bases. There are 16 residues in the CDR3. Germline loops: CDR1 SGHRS, CDR2 YFSETQ. V gave up 0 bases and J gave up 2 bases, with 12 bases separating them. This CDR3 is CASSLAEGRPYNEQFF. The CDR3 DNA reads TGCGCCAGCAGCTTGGCCGAGGGCCGCCCCTACAATGAGCAGTTCTTC.

This clonotype was recorded a few times. This chain links TRBV5-1 with TRBJ2-1; the match to TRBD2 covers 10 bases. This CDR3 has 15 amino acids. Trimming removed 1 base from V and 10 bases from J; junction bases left unmatched: 8. Germline V gives CDR1 SGHRS, CDR2 YFSETQ. The CDR3 coding sequence is TGCGCCAGCAGCTTGAGGACTAGCGGTCTAGGGGAGCAGTTCTTC. Its translation: CASSLRTSGLGEQFF.

The V and J genes are TRBV2 and TRBJ2-1; no clear D. This CDR3 comprises 11 residues. Trimming removed 2 bases from V and 9 bases from J, with 5 bases in between. The germline V gene has CDR1 SNHLY and CDR2 FYNNEI. In DNA, the CDR3 is TGTGCCAGCAGTGAATTCGGTGAGCAGTTCTTC. It encodes CASSEFGEQFF.